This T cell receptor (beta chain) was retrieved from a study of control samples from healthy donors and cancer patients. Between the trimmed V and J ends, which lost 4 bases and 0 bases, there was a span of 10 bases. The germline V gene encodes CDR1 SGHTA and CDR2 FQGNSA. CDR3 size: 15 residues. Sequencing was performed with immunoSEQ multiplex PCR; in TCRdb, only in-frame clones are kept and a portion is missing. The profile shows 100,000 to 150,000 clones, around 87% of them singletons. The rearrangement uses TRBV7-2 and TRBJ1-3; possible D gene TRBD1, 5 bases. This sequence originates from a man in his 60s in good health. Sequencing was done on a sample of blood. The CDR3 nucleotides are TGTGCCAGCAGCTCCCGACAGAGCTCTGGAAACACCATATATTTT. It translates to CASSSRQSSGNTIYF. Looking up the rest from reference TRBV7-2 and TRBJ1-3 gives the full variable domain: GAGVSQSPSNKVTEKGKDVELRCDPISGHTALYWYRQSLGQGLEFLIYFQGNSAPDKSGLPSDRFSAERTGGSVSTLTIQRTQQEDSAVYLCASSSRQSSGNTIYFGEGSWLTVV.